This T cell receptor beta chain was identified in a study of blood T cell repertoires in COVID-19. Study details: The study drew acute and convalescent COVID-19 samples from the United States, Italy and Spain.

TCRdb's table, derived via immunoSEQ multiplex PCR, lists solely in-frame clones and lacks some. The table records approximately 120,000 clones, around 86% of them present only once. This clone showed up just a few times. Germline CDR1 SGHKS, CDR2 YYEKEE (reference sequence). With V trimmed by 0 bases and J by 8 bases, 3 bases remained unmatched. The CDR3 totals 15 residues. For recovered donors of Cohort 3, there were two negative PCRs, clearance, or symptom resolution. This sequence joins TRBV5-5 and TRBJ1-6; 9 positions match TRBD1. Sequencing used PBMCs or T cells enriched from blood (not recorded which). The source of this sequence is a young man who had recovered from COVID-19. The CDR3 spells CASSLGTGEYSPLHF. The CDR3 DNA reads TGTGCCAGCAGCTTGGGGACAGGGGAGTATTCACCCCTCCACTTT.